This entry lists 2 T cell receptor beta chains sequenced from one sample in a study of human CD8 memory T cell subsets. Production of TCR beta libraries used UMI-labeled 5' RACE as the method. TCRdb re-called the 5' RACE reads and gives one entry per CDR3 protein, without DNA. The table lists approximately 6,700 distinct CDR3 sequences. The sequencing sample was made of CD8+ T cells from PBMCs. Receptors originate from a human donor in good health.

The rearrangement links TRBV6-5 to TRBJ2-1; the TCRdb call, TRBD1, lacks DNA for checking. Looked up from germline, CDR1 is MNHEY and CDR2 is SVGAGI. This CDR3 region has 15 residues. CDR3 loop: CASSSPSDRNNEQFF.

This clonotype is identified as medium-sized from frequency. The rearrangement links TRBV11-2 to TRBJ2-1; no DNA is available, so the TRBD2 call from TCRdb remains unchecked. The CDR3 consists of 17 residues. From germline, CDR1 is SGHAT and CDR2 FQNNGV. This CDR3 reads CASSLVHGLAERNEQFF.